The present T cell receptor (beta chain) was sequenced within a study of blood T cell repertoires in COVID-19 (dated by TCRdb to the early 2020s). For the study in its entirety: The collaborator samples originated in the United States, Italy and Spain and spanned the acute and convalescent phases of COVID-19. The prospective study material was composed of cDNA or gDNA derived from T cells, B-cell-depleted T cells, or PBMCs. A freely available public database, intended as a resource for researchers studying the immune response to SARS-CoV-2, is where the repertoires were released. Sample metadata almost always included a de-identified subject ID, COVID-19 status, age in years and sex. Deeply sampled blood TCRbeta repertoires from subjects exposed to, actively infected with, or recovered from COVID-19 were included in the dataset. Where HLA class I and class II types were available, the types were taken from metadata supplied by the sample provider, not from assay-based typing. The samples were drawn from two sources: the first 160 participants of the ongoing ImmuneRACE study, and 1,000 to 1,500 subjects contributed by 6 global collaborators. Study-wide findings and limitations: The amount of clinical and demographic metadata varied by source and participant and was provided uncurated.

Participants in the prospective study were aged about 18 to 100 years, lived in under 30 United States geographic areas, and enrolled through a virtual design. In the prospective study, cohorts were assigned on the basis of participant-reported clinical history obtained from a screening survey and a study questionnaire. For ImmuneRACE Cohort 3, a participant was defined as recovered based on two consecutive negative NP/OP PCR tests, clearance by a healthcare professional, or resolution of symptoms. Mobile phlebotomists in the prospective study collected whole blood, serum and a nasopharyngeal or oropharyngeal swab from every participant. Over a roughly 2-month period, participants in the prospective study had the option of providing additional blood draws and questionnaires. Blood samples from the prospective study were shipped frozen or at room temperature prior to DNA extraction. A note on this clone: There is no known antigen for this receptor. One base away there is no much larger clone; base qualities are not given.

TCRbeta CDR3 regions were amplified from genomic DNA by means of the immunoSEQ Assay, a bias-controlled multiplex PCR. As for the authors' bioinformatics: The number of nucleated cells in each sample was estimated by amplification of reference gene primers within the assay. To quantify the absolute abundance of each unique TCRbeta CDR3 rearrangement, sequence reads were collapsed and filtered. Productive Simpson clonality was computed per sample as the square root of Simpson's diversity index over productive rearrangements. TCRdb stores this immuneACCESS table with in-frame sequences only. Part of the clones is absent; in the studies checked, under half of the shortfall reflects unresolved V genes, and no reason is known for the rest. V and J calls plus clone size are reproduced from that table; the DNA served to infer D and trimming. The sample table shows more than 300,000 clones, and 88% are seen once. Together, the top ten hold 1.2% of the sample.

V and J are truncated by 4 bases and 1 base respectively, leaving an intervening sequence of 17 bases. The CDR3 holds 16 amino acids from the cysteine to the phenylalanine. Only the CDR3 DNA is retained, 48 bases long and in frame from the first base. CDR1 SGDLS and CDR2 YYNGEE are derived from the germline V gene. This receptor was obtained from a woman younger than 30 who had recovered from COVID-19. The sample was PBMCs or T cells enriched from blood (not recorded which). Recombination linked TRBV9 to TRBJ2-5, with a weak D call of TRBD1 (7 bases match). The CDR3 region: CASSPRRDSPQETQYF. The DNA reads TGTGCCAGCAGCCCCCGGCGGGACAGTCCCCAAGAGACCCAGTACTTC.